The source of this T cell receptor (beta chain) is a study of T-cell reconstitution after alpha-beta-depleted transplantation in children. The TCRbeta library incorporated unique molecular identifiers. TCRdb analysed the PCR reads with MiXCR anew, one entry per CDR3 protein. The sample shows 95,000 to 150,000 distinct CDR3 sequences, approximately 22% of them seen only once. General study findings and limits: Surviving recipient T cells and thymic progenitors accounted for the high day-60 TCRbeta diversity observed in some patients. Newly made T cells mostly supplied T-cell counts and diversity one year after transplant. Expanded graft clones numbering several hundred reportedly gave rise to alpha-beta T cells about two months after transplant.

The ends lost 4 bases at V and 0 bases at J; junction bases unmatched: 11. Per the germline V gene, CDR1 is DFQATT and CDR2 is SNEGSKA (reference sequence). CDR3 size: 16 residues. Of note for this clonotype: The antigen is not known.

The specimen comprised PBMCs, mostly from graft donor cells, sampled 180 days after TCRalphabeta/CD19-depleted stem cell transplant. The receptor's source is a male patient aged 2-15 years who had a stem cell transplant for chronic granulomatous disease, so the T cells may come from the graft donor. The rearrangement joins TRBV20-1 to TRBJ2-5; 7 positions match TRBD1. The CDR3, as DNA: TGCAGTGCTAATCTCCGGGACAGTTGGTACCAAGAGACCCAGTACTTC. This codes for CSANLRDSWYQETQYF.